Listed here are 31 T cell receptor beta chains from one sample, sequenced in a study of cytomegalovirus exposure and HLA in healthy donors. This PCR relied on a set of 60 Vbeta primers and 13 Jbeta primers. Assay used: immunoSEQ multiplex PCR; TCRdb lists only in-frame clones, some missing. Counted here are approximately 150,000 clones, approximately 80% occurring once; the ten biggest clones make up around 5%. Source material: PBMCs. Receptors were obtained from a man aged 18 to 30 in good health and CMV-seronegative.

The table lists this clone with a few counts. The rearrangement links TRBV9 to TRBJ2-7, with D possibly matching TRBD1 (5 bases). Trimming left V 4 bases short and J 2 bases short, with 13 bases between. Germline V lookup: CDR1 SGDLS, CDR2 YYNGEE. The CDR3 length is 14 residues. The CDR3 bases are TGTGCCAGCAGCCCTTCGACAGCCGCCTACGAGCAGTACTTC. Amino acids: CASSPSTAAYEQYF.

This chain's CDR3 is CASSPPAGMGGVGQPQHF. CDR3 nucleotides: TGCGCCAGCAGCCCCCCGGCAGGGATGGGGGGGGTGGGACAGCCCCAGCATTTT. The rearrangement uses TRBV4-1 and TRBJ1-5; perhaps TRBD1 as D (5 bases). Germline V gene data show CDR1 as MGHRA and CDR2 as YSYEKL. V gave up 4 bases and J gave up 7 bases, with 26 bases separating them. This CDR3 spans 18 amino acids.

V gene TRBV4-3 combines with J gene TRBJ1-1; 7 positions agree with TRBD1. Unmatched junction bases numbered 5, after V lost 0 bases and J lost 7 bases. In germline, CDR1 is LGHNA, CDR2 YSLEER. This CDR3 comprises 14 residues. The CDR3 DNA is TGCGCCAGCAGCCAAGACAGGGGGTGGGTTGAAGCTTTCTTT. Translated: CASSQDRGWVEAFF.

On this clone itself: The CDR3 does not close with the conserved phenylalanine or tryptophan, likely indicating a read error. The V gene is TRBV6-5, the J gene TRBJ1-3; D is unclear. V lost 5 bases, J lost 9 bases, and 14 bases lay in between. CDR1 is MNHEY and CDR2 is SVGAGI in the germline V gene. The CDR3 runs 13 residues. The CDR3, as DNA: TGTGCCAGCAGTCCCTTGGAGGAAGGCACCATATATCTT. This translates into CASSPLEEGTIYL.

This clone was seen a few times. The V and J genes are TRBV28 and TRBJ2-6, with 8 bases matching TRBD1. Germline CDR1 is MDHEN and CDR2 is SYDVKM. There are 15 residues in the CDR3. Trimming at V came to 6 bases and at J to 3 bases, leaving 4 bases not matched to a gene. The CDR3 loop is CASSRGLGGANVLTF. As DNA, the CDR3 is TGTGCCAGCAGCAGGGGGCTTGGTGGGGCCAACGTCCTGACTTTC.

The V call is TRBV2, the J call TRBJ2-5, with TRBD1 matching 12 bases. Germline trimming cut 6 bases from V and 2 bases from J; bases unmatched to any gene: 4. CDR1 is SNHLY, CDR2 FYNNEI, per germline. The CDR3 runs to 15 residues. CDR3 amino acids: CASSGDRGQQETQYF. The DNA of the CDR3 is TGTGCCAGCAGCGGGGACAGGGGGCAGCAAGAGACCCAGTACTTC.

CDR3: CASSLAGRKIYGYTF. CDR3 DNA: TGTGCCAGCAGCTTAGCGGGCAGGAAAATATATGGCTACACCTTC. V usage is TRBV7-2 and J usage is TRBJ1-2; D gene unclear. Trimming removed 0 bases from V and 5 bases from J, with 13 bases in between. Germline V gives CDR1 SGHTA, CDR2 FQGNSA. The CDR3 extends over 15 amino acids.

This chain uses TRBV27 with TRBJ1-3; 7 bases are shared with TRBD1. The CDR3 covers 14 residues. V gave up 5 bases and J gave up 4 bases; unmatched junction bases: 5. Germline loops: CDR1 MNHEY, CDR2 SMNVEV (reference sequence). CDR3 coding DNA: TGTGCCAGCAGTCTACAGGGGACCGGAAACACCATATATTTT. Amino acids: CASSLQGTGNTIYF.

This chain connects TRBV27 to TRBJ1-2; 7 bases match TRBD1. The CDR3 sequence is 14 residues long. Germline V gene lookup returns CDR1 MNHEY and CDR2 SMNVEV (reference sequence). The V and J ends lost 6 bases and 3 bases, in that order; junction bases with no gene match: 7. The CDR3 DNA is TGTGCCAGCAGCAGAAGGGGGCCAGACTATGGCTACACCTTC. Translation gives CASSRRGPDYGYTF.

The CDR3 is CAGTYAQGFYPQETQYF. The CDR3 nucleotides are TGTGCCGGGACGTACGCACAGGGGTTTTATCCCCAAGAGACCCAGTACTTC. The chain has TRBV21-1 and TRBJ2-5; TRBD1, the table's D call, lacks a check against the DNA. TRBV21-1 counts as a pseudogene. This CDR3 has 17 residues.

DNA of the CDR3: TGTGCCAGCAGCGAGAGCAATGAGCAGTTCTTC. Translation gives CASSESNEQFF. The V gene is TRBV7-9, the J gene TRBJ2-1; D gene uncertain. This CDR3 is built from 11 residues. With 5 bases removed from V and 6 bases from J, the gap between germline ends came to 5 bases. Germline lookup yields CDR1 SEHNR and CDR2 FQNEAQ (reference sequence). Filled out from reference TRBV7-9 and TRBJ2-1, the complete variable domain reads DTGVSQNPRHKITKRGQNVTFRCDPISEHNRLYWYRQTLGQGPEFLTYFQNEAQLEKSRLLSDRFSAERPKGSFSTLEIQRTEQGDSAMYLCASSESNEQFFGPGTRLTVL.

The genes are TRBV7-9 and TRBJ1-2; D gene ambiguous. CDR1 SEHNR and CDR2 FQNEAQ come from the germline V gene (reference sequence). This CDR3 has 15 amino acids. The V end was cut by 1 base, the J end by 4 bases, with 13 bases between. The CDR3 reads CASSLDRVGGYGYTF. The CDR3 nucleotides are TGTGCCAGCAGCTTAGATCGGGTGGGAGGCTATGGCTACACCTTC.

This clone occurred a few times. The chain couples TRBV6-5 to TRBJ1-4; 8 bases are a match to TRBD1. From germline, CDR1 is MNHEY and CDR2 SVGAGI. V trimming: 5 bases; J trimming: 12 bases; junction bases outside the gene matches: 14. This CDR3 is 15 amino acids long. CDR3 nucleotides: TGTGCCAGCAGTCCCCTTCGGGCAGGGGGCAGGGAACTGTTTTTT. Translation: CASSPLRAGGRELFF.

The chain couples TRBV6-6 to TRBJ1-5; 8 nucleotides match TRBD1. CDR1 and CDR2 (germline): MNHNY, SVGAGI (reference sequence). J was trimmed by 3 bases and V by 5 bases; bases with no gene match: 6. This CDR3 region has 15 residues. The CDR3 sequence is CASSPRTGLNQPQHF. The CDR3 region has the DNA TGTGCCAGCAGTCCACGGACAGGGCTCAATCAGCCCCAGCATTTT.

The CDR3 DNA reads as TGTGCCAGCAGCTCCTACAGGACCTTAAAGAACAATGAGCAGTTCTTC. The encoded protein is CASSSYRTLKNNEQFF. This chain links TRBV7-9 with TRBJ2-1; D is perhaps TRBD1 (5 bases). This CDR3 spans 16 amino acids. V was cut by 4 bases and J by 5 bases, with 18 bases left in between. The germline V gene encodes CDR1 SEHNR and CDR2 FQNEAQ (reference sequence).

The chain uses TRBV18 and TRBJ2-7; 9 bases fit TRBD1. The ends lost 3 bases at V and 2 bases at J; junction bases unmatched: 5. The V gene's germline CDR1 is KGHSH and CDR2 LQKENI. This CDR3 comprises 15 residues. In DNA form, the CDR3 reads TGTGCCAGCTCACCCGGACAGGGGAGCGCCTACGAGCAGTACTTC. Protein sequence: CASSPGQGSAYEQYF.

This clone was observed once. A junction boundary mismatches the germline segment, possibly from a read error. This chain links TRBV18 with TRBJ2-3; 7 positions agree with TRBD1. Germline loops: CDR1 KGHSH, CDR2 LQKENI. The CDR3 has 12 residues. CDR3: CASSPGVTGDIF. The CDR3 DNA is TGTGCCAGCTCACCCGGAGTAACAGGGGACATTTTT.

Details on this clone: One junction end disagrees with the germline gene, perhaps due to a read error. The chain has TRBV7-9 and TRBJ2-7; weak D call: TRBD1 (5 bases). This CDR3 is 12 amino acids long. In germline, CDR1 is SEHNR, CDR2 FQNEAQ (reference sequence). The CDR3 sequence is CSSSLITGEQYF. Here the CDR3 DNA reads TGTTCCAGCAGCTTAATCACAGGCGAGCAGTACTTC.

This chain uses TRBV27 with TRBJ2-7, with 8 bases that match TRBD2. The V gene end was trimmed by 4 bases and the J gene end by 4 bases; junction bases not matched to a gene: 3. The germline CDR1 and CDR2 sequences are MNHEY and SMNVEV (reference sequence). The length of the CDR3 is 13 residues. CDR3 region: CASSYRGGYEQYF. The CDR3 DNA reads as TGTGCCAGCAGTTACCGGGGGGGTTACGAGCAGTACTTC.

The J gene is TRBJ2-2, the V gene TRBV28, with a weak D call TRBD2 (5 bases). CDR1 and CDR2 from the germline V gene are MDHEN and SYDVKM. Trimming left V 5 bases short and J 5 bases short, with 12 bases between. This CDR3 spans 14 amino acids. CDR3 bases: TGTGCCAGCAGTCCCGATAGCGAGACCGGGGAGCTGTTTTTT. Amino acids: CASSPDSETGELFF. The full variable domain, with the rest looked up from reference TRBV28 and TRBJ2-2, is DVKVTQSSRYLVKRTGEKVFLECVQDMDHENMFWYRQDPGLGLRLIYFSYDVKMKEKGDIPEGYSVSREKKERFSLILESASTNQTSMYLCASSPDSETGELFFGEGSRLTVL.

This clone turned up a few times. V usage is TRBV9 and J usage is TRBJ1-2; tentative D call: TRBD1 (6 bases). Germline lookup yields CDR1 SGDLS and CDR2 YYNGEE. V lost 7 bases and J lost 5, with 12 bases in between. CDR3 length equals 12 residues. The CDR3 reads CASYRTAYGYTF. The DNA of the CDR3 is TGTGCCAGCTACCGGACAGCTTATGGCTACACCTTC.

The V call is TRBV28, the J call TRBJ1-4; 7 positions match TRBD1. The CDR3 consists of 13 residues. Germline-derived CDR1 and CDR2 are MDHEN and SYDVKM. V dropped 3 bases and J dropped 10; count of bases not matched to a gene: 5. The CDR3 DNA reads as TGTGCCAGCAGTTTCCCTCAGGGGGGAAAACTGTTTTTT. It specifies CASSFPQGGKLFF.

The chain employs TRBV7-9 and TRBJ2-1; D is unresolved. The CDR3 contains 15 residues. Germline V gives CDR1 SEHNR, CDR2 FQNEAQ (reference sequence). Trimming cost V 5 bases and J 3 bases, with 14 bases left between them. The CDR3 region has the DNA TGTGCCAGCAGCCTAGGATTGGGCAGCTACAATGAGCAGTTCTTC. This encodes CASSLGLGSYNEQFF.

The rearrangement uses TRBV21-1 and TRBJ2-1; the table assigns TRBD2, which was not confirmed against the DNA. TRBV21-1 represents a pseudogene. The CDR3 covers 21 residues. In DNA form, the CDR3 reads TGTGCCAGCGCTTTCCTGTCGGGGACTAGCGGGAGAACCGTCTCCTACAATGAGCAGTTCTTC. Translating gives CASAFLSGTSGRTVSYNEQFF.

V gene TRBV25-1 combines with J gene TRBJ2-5; D unclear. The V end was cut by 1 base, the J end by 1 base, with 10 bases between. Germline CDR1 and CDR2: MGHDK and SYGVNS. The CDR3 has 15 amino acids. CDR3 loop: CASSELGILQETQYF. The CDR3 nucleotides are TGTGCCAGCAGTGAATTGGGCATACTCCAAGAGACCCAGTACTTC.

J is TRBJ1-2 and V is TRBV27, with D uncertain. The CDR3 contains 15 residues. The germline V and J ends were trimmed by 2 bases and 4 bases, with 14 bases remaining between them. Germline CDR1 and CDR2: MNHEY and SMNVEV (reference sequence). CDR3 loop: CASSLTAGGFYGYTF. CDR3 in DNA: TGTGCCAGCAGTTTAACAGCGGGCGGTTTCTATGGCTACACCTTC.

CDR3 nucleotides: TGTGCCAGCAGCACAGGGCCATCCTACGAGCAGTACTTC. Protein product: CASSTGPSYEQYF. The J gene is TRBJ2-7, the V gene TRBV7-9; maybe TRBD1 (6 bases). Trimming pared 5 bases from V and 1 base from J, leaving 9 bases between. Germline CDR1 and CDR2: SEHNR and FQNEAQ (reference sequence). The CDR3 is 13 residues long.

The chain links TRBV19 to TRBJ2-3; D unclear. CDR1 and CDR2 (germline): LNHDA, SQIVND (reference sequence). The CDR3 extends over 14 amino acids. Trimming removed 3 bases from V and 0 bases from J, with 7 bases in between. The CDR3 DNA reads TGTGCCAGTAGTATGTTGGCTAGCACAGATACGCAGTATTTT. This codes for CASSMLASTDTQYF.

This chain uses TRBV5-8 with TRBJ1-2; 7 nucleotides agree with TRBD1. CDR1 SGHTS and CDR2 YDEGEE come from the germline V gene. CDR3 size: 13 residues. Losses at the gene ends were 4 bases for V and 5 bases for J; bases not matched to a gene: 5. CDR3: CASSLGTDYGYTF. Written as DNA, the CDR3 is TGTGCCAGCAGCCTCGGGACAGATTATGGCTACACCTTC.

In DNA form, the CDR3 reads TGTGCCAGCAGCAGATCAGGGTGGGTCGAAGATACGCAGTATTTT. This gives the protein CASSRSGWVEDTQYF. The chain combines TRBV6-5 with TRBJ2-3; tentative D call: TRBD1 (5 bases). Between the trimmed V and J ends, which lost 6 bases and 5 bases, there was a span of 18 bases. The germline gives CDR1 MNHEY, CDR2 SVGAGI. CDR3 length: 15 residues.

The chain uses TRBV4-2 and TRBJ2-2, with a possible D match to TRBD2 (7 bases). CDR1 and CDR2 from the germline V gene are LGHNA and YNFKEQ. Between the trimmed V and J ends, which lost 4 bases and 2 bases, there was a span of 17 bases. The length of the CDR3 is 17 residues. The CDR3 loop reads CASSPGRGAVNTGELFF. In DNA, the CDR3 is TGTGCCAGCAGCCCGGGACGGGGGGCCGTAAACACCGGGGAGCTGTTTTTT.